This entry describes one T cell receptor (beta chain). Its matching antigen is unknown. Samples were taken at extremely preterm deliveries at about 22-27 weeks of gestation. Pregnancies with fetal demise, active maternal HSV infection or known maternal HIV were excluded. This sample stems from a study of naive CD8 T cells in extremely preterm neonates. The study's findings and limits: Shared CDR3 nucleotide sequences: preterm around 3%, term 0.35% to 0.5%, children roughly 0.03%, adults less than 0.011%. Preterm neonates had significantly lower iChao1 richness than other age groups. Preterm CDR3s were shorter than older groups', with fewer N additions and less trimming.

The CDR3 covers 16 residues. Trimming took off 1 base at V and 3 bases at J, with 10 bases between the two ends. CDR1 and CDR2 from the germline V gene are MGHRA and YSYEKL. TCRdb keeps only in-frame clones here, not all; method: immunoSEQ multiplex PCR. The sample has fewer than 25,000 clones, approximately 90% seen once; the top ten hold 0.8% to 0.95%. Sequenced sample: naive CD8+ T cells from cord blood. The sequence was obtained from a boy who was born preterm. This rearrangement joins TRBV4-1 to TRBJ1-6, with no clear D. In nucleotides, the CDR3 is TGCGCCAGCAGCCAAGGGTTGAGACTCTATAATTCACCCCTCCACTTT. Residues: CASSQGLRLYNSPLHF.